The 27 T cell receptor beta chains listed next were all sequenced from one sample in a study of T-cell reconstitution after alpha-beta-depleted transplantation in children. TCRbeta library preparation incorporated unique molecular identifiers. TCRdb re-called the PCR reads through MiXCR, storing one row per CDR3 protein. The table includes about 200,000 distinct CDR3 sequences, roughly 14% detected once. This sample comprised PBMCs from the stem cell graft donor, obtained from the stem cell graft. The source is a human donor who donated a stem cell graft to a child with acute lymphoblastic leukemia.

CDR3 protein: CASRPGGSSYEQYF. In nucleotides, the CDR3 is TGTGCCAGCCGCCCCGGGGGTAGCTCCTACGAGCAGTACTTC. The V and J genes are TRBV6-1 and TRBJ2-7, with D possibly matching TRBD2 (6 bases). The germline V gene has CDR1 MNHNS and CDR2 SASEGT. With 8 bases removed from V and 0 bases from J, the gap between germline ends came to 14 bases. This CDR3 is 14 amino acids long.

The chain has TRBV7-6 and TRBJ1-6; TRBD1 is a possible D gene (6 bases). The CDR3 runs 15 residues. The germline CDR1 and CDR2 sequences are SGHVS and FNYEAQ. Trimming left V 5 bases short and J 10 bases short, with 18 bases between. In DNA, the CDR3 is TGTGCCAGCAGCGTAGGAGCAGGGGTTAACTCACCCCTCCACTTT. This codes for CASSVGAGVNSPLHF.

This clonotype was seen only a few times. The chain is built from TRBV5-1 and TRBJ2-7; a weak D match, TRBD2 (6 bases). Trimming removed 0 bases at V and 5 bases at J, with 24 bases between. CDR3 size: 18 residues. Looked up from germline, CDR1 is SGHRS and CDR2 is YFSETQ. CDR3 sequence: CASSLANGGLPFLHEQYF. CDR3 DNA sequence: TGCGCCAGCAGCTTGGCAAACGGGGGACTCCCCTTTTTGCACGAGCAGTACTTC.

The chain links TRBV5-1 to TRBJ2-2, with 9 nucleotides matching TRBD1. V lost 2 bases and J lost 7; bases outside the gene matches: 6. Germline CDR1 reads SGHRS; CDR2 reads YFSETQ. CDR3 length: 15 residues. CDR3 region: CASSFGTGSIGELFF. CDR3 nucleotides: TGCGCCAGCAGCTTCGGGACAGGGAGCATCGGGGAGCTGTTTTTT.

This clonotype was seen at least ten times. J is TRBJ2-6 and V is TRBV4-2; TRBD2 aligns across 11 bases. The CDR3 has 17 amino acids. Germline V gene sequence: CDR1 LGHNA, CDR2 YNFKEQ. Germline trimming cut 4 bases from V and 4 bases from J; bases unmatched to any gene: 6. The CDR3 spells CASSPGTSGSGANVLTF. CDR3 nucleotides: TGTGCCAGCAGCCCAGGGACTAGCGGTTCCGGGGCCAACGTCCTGACTTTC.

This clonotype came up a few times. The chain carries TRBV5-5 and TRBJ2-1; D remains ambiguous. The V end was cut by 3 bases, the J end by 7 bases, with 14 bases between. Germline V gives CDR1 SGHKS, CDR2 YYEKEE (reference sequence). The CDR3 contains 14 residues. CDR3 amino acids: CASSSSYPGNEQFF. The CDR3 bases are TGTGCCAGCAGCTCGAGTTACCCTGGGAATGAGCAGTTCTTC.

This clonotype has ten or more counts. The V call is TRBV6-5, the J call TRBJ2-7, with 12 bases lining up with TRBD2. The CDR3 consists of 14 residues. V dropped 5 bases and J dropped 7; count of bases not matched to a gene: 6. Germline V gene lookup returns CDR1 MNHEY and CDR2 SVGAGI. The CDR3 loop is CASSRLAGDGEQYF. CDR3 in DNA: TGTGCCAGCAGTCGACTAGCGGGAGATGGTGAGCAGTACTTC.

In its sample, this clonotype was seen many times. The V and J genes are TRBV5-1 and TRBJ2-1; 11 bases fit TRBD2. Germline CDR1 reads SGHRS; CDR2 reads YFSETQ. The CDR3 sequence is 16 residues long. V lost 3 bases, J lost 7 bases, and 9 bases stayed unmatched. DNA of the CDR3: TGCGCCAGCAGCTCATTAGCGGGAGGGTTGATAAATGAGCAGTTCTTC. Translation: CASSSLAGGLINEQFF.

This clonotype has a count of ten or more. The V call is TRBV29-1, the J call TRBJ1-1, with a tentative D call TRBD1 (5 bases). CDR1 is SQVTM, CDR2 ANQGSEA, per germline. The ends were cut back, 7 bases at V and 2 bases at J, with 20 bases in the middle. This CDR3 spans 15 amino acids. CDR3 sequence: CSAIPWDGSNTEAFF. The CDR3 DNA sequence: TGCAGCGCCATTCCGTGGGACGGCTCAAACACTGAAGCTTTCTTT.

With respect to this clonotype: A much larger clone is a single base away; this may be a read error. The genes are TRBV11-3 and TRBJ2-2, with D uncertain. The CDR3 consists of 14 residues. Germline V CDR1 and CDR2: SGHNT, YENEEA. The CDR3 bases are TGTGCCAGCAGGCCGGCTGTCAACACCGAGGAGCTGTTTTTT. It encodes CASRPAVNTEELFF.

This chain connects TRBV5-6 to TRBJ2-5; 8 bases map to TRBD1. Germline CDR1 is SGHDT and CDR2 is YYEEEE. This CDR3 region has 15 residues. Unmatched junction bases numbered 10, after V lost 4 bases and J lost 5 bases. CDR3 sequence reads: CASSVGQAEGETQYF. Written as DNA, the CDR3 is TGTGCCAGCAGCGTGGGACAGGCTGAAGGGGAGACCCAGTACTTC. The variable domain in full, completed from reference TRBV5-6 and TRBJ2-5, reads DAGVTQSPTHLIKTRGQQVTLRCSPKSGHDTVSWYQQALGQGPQFIFQYYEEEERQRGNFPDRFSGHQFPNYSSELNVNALLLGDSALYLCASSVGQAEGETQYFGPGTRLLVL.

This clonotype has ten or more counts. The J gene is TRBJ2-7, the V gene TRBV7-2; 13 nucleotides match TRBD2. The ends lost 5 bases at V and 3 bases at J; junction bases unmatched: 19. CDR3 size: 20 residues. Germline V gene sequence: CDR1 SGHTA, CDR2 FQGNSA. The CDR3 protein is CASSPGTAKWTSGGYYEQYF. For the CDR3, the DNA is TGTGCCAGCAGCCCCGGGACAGCAAAATGGACTAGCGGGGGATACTACGAGCAGTACTTC.

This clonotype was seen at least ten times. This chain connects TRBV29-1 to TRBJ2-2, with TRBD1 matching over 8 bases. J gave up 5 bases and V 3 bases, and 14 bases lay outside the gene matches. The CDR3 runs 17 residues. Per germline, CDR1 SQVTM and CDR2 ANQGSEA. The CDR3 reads CSVDAGQGMPRTGELFF. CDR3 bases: TGCAGCGTTGACGCTGGACAGGGTATGCCGCGGACCGGGGAGCTGTTTTTT.

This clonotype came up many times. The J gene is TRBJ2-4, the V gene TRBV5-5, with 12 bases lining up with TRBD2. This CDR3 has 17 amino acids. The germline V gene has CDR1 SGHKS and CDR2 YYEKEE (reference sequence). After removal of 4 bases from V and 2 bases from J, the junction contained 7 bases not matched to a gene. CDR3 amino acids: CASSAGLAGQSKNIQYF. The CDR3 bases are TGTGCCAGCAGCGCAGGACTAGCGGGACAATCCAAAAACATTCAGTACTTC.

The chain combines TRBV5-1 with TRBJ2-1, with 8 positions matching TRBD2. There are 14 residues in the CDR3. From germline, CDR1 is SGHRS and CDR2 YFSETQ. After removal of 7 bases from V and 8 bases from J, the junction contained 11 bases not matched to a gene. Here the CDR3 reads CASGTSGRNDEQFF. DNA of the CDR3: TGCGCCAGCGGCACTAGCGGACGAAACGATGAGCAGTTCTTC.

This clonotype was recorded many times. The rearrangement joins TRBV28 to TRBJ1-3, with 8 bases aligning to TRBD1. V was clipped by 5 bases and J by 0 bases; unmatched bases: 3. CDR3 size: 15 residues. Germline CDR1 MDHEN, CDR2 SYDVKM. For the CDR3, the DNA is TGTGCCAGCAGTCGGACAGGGATCTCTGGAAACACCATATATTTT. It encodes CASSRTGISGNTIYF.

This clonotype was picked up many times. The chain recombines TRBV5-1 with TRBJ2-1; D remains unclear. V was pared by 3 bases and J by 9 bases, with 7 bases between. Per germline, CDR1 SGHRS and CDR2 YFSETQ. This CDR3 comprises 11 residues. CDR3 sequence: CASSWNGEQFF. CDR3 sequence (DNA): TGCGCCAGCAGCTGGAATGGTGAGCAGTTCTTC.

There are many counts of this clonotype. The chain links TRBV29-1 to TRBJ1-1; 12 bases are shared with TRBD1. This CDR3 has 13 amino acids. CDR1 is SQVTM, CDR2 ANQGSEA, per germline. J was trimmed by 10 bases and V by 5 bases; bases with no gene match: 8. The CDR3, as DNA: TGCAGCGTTTCCGGGACAGGGGGCTCCCGAGCTTTCTTT. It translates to CSVSGTGGSRAFF.

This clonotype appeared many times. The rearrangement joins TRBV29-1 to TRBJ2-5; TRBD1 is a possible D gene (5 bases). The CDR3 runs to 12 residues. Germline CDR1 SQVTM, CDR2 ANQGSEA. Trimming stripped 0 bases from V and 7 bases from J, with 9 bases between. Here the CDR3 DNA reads TGCAGCGTTGAAGAAGGGGCCGGGACCCAGTACTTC. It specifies CSVEEGAGTQYF.

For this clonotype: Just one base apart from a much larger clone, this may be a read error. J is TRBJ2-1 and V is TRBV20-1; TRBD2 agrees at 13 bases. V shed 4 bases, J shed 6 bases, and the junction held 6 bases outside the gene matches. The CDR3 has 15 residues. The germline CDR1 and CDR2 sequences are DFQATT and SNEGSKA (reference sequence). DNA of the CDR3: TGCAGTGCTACACAACTAGCGGGAGGGCCCAATGAGCAGTTCTTC. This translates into CSATQLAGGPNEQFF.

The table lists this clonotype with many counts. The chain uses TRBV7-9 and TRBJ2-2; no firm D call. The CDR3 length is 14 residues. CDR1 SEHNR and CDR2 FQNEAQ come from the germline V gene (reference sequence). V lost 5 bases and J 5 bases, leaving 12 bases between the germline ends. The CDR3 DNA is TGTGCCAGCAGCCCTCGAATAAATACCGGGGAGCTGTTTTTT. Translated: CASSPRINTGELFF.

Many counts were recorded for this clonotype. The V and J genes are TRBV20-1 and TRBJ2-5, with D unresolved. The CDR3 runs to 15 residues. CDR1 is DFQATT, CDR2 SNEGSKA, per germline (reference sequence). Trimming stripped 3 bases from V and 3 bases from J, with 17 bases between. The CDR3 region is CSASTRAYPKETQYF. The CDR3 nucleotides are TGCAGTGCTAGTACTCGGGCCTACCCGAAAGAGACCCAGTACTTC.

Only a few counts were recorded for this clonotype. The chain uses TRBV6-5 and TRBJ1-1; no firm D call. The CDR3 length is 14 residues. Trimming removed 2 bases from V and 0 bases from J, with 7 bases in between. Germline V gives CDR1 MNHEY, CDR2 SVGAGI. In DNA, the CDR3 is TGTGCCAGCAGTTACAGGGTGATGAACACTGAAGCTTTCTTT. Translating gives CASSYRVMNTEAFF.

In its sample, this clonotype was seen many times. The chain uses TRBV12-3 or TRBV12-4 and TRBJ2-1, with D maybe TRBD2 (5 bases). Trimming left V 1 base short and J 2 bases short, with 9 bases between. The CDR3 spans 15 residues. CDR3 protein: CASSLESGAYNEQFF. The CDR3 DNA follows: TGTGCCAGCAGTTTAGAAAGCGGAGCCTACAATGAGCAGTTCTTC.

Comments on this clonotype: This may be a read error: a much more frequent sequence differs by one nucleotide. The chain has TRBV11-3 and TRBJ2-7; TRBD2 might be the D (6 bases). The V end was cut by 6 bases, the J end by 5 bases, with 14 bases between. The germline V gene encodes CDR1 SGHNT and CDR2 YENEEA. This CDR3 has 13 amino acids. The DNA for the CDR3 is TGTGCCAGCAGTCCTATGCGGGGCCACGAGCAGTACTTC. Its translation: CASSPMRGHEQYF.

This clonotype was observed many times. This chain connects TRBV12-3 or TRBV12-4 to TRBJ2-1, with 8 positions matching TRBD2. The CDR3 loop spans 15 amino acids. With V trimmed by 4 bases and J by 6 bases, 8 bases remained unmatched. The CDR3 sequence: CASSSGLARANEQFF. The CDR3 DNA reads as TGTGCCAGCAGTTCCGGACTAGCTAGGGCCAATGAGCAGTTCTTC.

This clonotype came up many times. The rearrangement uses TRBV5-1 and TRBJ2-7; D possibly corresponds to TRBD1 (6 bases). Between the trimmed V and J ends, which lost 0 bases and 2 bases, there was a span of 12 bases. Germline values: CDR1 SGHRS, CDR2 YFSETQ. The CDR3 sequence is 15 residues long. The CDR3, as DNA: TGCGCCAGCAGCTTGGGTCCAGGGGAAACCTACGAGCAGTACTTC. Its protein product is CASSLGPGETYEQYF.